The 12 T cell receptor beta chains presented below share a single source sample, sequenced in a study of Tregs in tolerant kidney transplant recipients. Related graft donors supplied nonmyeloablative bone marrow transplants, and mixed chimerism was transient. Libraries were prepared by immunoSEQ multiplex PCR; TCRdb keeps only in-frame clonotypes and omits some of them. The table has some 21,000 clones, roughly 80% seen once. Sample: CD8+ T cells from blood (PBMCs), taken 6 months after the transplant. The source is a human patient who received a combined kidney and bone marrow transplant. The graft donor may have given rise to some T cells.

This clone was detected a few times. This chain connects TRBV7-8 to TRBJ2-7; TRBD2 agrees at 12 bases. V gave up 2 bases and J gave up 2 bases; unmatched junction bases: 4. This CDR3 is 16 amino acids long. From germline, CDR1 is SGHVS and CDR2 FQNEAQ. CDR3 DNA: TGTGCCAGCAGCTTAACAACTAGCGGGAGGACCTACGAGCAGTACTTC. Translation gives CASSLTTSGRTYEQYF.

This clone was counted only a few times. The V and J genes are TRBV28 and TRBJ1-1; the D is unclear. Germline loops: CDR1 MDHEN, CDR2 SYDVKM. The CDR3 loop spans 11 amino acids. The V and J ends lost 3 bases and 4 bases respectively, with 3 bases between them. The DNA for the CDR3 is TGTGCCAGCAGTTTTAGCACTGAAGCTTTCTTT. Translated, it gives CASSFSTEAFF.

V is TRBV30 and J is TRBJ1-2, with 8 bases aligning to TRBD1. The CDR3 loop spans 13 amino acids. CDR1 is GTSNPN and CDR2 is SVGIG in the germline V gene (reference sequence). After removal of 2 bases from V and 4 bases from J, the junction contained 3 bases not matched to a gene. The CDR3 reads CAWSYGTGYGYTF. CDR3 coding DNA: TGTGCCTGGAGTTATGGGACAGGCTATGGCTACACCTTC.

Here the CDR3 reads CASSRAGGKTQYF. CDR3 nucleotide sequence: TGTGCCAGCAGCAGGGCAGGGGGCAAGACCCAGTACTTC. V gene TRBV5-6 combines with J gene TRBJ2-5; 8 bases line up with TRBD1. J gave up 6 bases and V 4 bases, and 5 bases lay outside the gene matches. CDR1 is SGHDT and CDR2 is YYEEEE in the germline V gene. CDR3 length: 13 residues.

The chain combines TRBV15 with TRBJ2-5; D might be TRBD2 (5 bases). Germline lookup yields CDR1 LNHNV and CDR2 YYDKDF (reference sequence). V shed 3 bases and J shed 5 bases, with 22 bases lying between them. The CDR3 consists of 17 residues. CDR3 DNA sequence: TGTGCCACCAGCAGTGCATGGGGAGTATTCGGTGGGGAGACCCAGTACTTC. Translation gives CATSSAWGVFGGETQYF. Drawing the rest from reference TRBV15 and TRBJ2-5, the complete variable domain is DAMVIQNPRYQVTQFGKPVTLSCSQTLNHNVMYWYQQKSSQAPKLLFHYYDKDFNNEADTPDNFQSRRPNTSFCFLDIRSPGLGDTAMYLCATSSAWGVFGGETQYFGPGTRLLVL.

The rearrangement joins TRBV5-1 to TRBJ1-1; TRBD1 is a possible D gene (5 bases). Germline values: CDR1 SGHRS, CDR2 YFSETQ. CDR3 length: 14 residues. The V and J ends lost 0 bases and 6 bases respectively, with 12 bases between them. The DNA for the CDR3 is TGCGCCAGCAGCTTGGGGTTGGGGCTGGCTGAAGCTTTCTTT. Residues: CASSLGLGLAEAFF.

This clone was observed a few times. The rearrangement joins TRBV19 to TRBJ2-1, with D tentatively TRBD2 (5 bases). The germline V gene has CDR1 LNHDA and CDR2 SQIVND (reference sequence). V was clipped by 3 bases and J by 4 bases, with 7 bases between them. The CDR3 is made up of 13 amino acids. As DNA, the CDR3 is TGTGCCAGTAGTATCGCGGGTTACAATGAGCAGTTCTTC. Protein sequence: CASSIAGYNEQFF.

This sequence joins TRBV30 and TRBJ2-7; 8 nucleotides match TRBD2. CDR3 length: 15 amino acids. Trimming removed 5 bases from V and 2 bases from J; junction bases left unmatched: 11. CDR1 GTSNPN and CDR2 SVGIG come from the germline V gene (reference sequence). CDR3 in DNA: TGTGCCTGGGAGTCCCCACTAGCGGTTCCCTACGAGCAGTACTTC. It specifies CAWESPLAVPYEQYF.

The chain uses TRBV10-3 and TRBJ2-2; TRBD2 agrees at 9 bases. Per germline, CDR1 ENHRY and CDR2 SYGVKD. This CDR3 comprises 17 residues. V gave up 6 bases and J gave up 7 bases; unmatched junction bases: 15. The CDR3 DNA reads as TGTGCCATCAGGAAATTAGCGGGAGAGCACAGTTTCGGGGAGCTGTTTTTT. Protein: CAIRKLAGEHSFGELFF.

The chain uses TRBV4-3 and TRBJ1-2, with TRBD1 matching over 9 bases. V lost 2 bases and J lost 7; bases outside the gene matches: 8. The CDR3 has 15 residues. CDR1 and CDR2 (germline): LGHNA, YSLEER. This CDR3 is CASSQYRGRFRGYTF. In nucleotides, the CDR3 is TGCGCCAGCAGCCAATACAGGGGGCGCTTTCGTGGCTACACCTTC.

Notes on this clone: Within the sample, other DNA sequences also encode this same CDR3. This CDR3 is CASSPTGGNSPLHF. The DNA of the CDR3 is TGTGCCAGCAGCCCCACAGGGGGAAATTCACCCCTCCACTTT. V usage is TRBV7-9 and J usage is TRBJ1-6; 8 bases are a match to TRBD1. V gave up 5 bases and J gave up 7 bases; unmatched junction bases: 4. Looked up from germline, CDR1 is SEHNR and CDR2 is FQNEAQ (reference sequence). The CDR3 sequence is 14 residues long. The whole variable domain, filled in from reference TRBV7-9 and TRBJ1-6, reads DTGVSQNPRHKITKRGQNVTFRCDPISEHNRLYWYRQTLGQGPEFLTYFQNEAQLEKSRLLSDRFSAERPKGSFSTLEIQRTEQGDSAMYLCASSPTGGNSPLHFGNGTRLTVT.

The V gene is TRBV6-5, the J gene TRBJ1-2, with D maybe TRBD1 (5 bases). The CDR3 has 11 residues. Germline V gives CDR1 MNHEY, CDR2 SVGAGI. Trimming took off 6 bases at V and 6 bases at J, with 8 bases between the two ends. The CDR3 DNA follows: TGTGCCAGCAGAAACAGGAATGGCTACACCTTC. This gives the protein CASRNRNGYTF.